A selection of T cell receptor beta chains follows, all from one sample in a study of immune cell composition in non-small cell lung cancer. Clones were read by immunoSEQ multiplex PCR, and TCRdb kept only the in-frame ones, dropping some. Here the sample spans under 5,000 clones, about 80% being singletons. Material: lung tumor tissue. The receptors originated from a human donor with non-small cell lung cancer. The CDR3 runs from the conserved cysteine through the conserved F or W. Fields, in order: D gene, CDR3 length, clone size, V gene, J gene, CDR3 DNA, CDR3 protein. The D gene is left open where the match is weak. Not all rows give a size; the values are once, few, many and, for expanded clones, a class.

d_call: TRBD2
cdr3_length: 13
clone_size: .
v_call: TRBV2
j_call: TRBJ2-5
cdr3_nt: TGTGCCAGCGGACTAGCGGGTAAAGAGACCCAGTACTTC
cdr3_aa: CASGLAGKETQYF

d_call: .
cdr3_length: 11
clone_size: .
v_call: TRBV29-1
j_call: TRBJ2-7
cdr3_nt: TGCAGCGTTGCTTGGCAGTACGAGCAGTACTTC
cdr3_aa: CSVAWQYEQYF

d_call: .
cdr3_length: 11
clone_size: .
v_call: TRBV20-1
j_call: TRBJ1-1
cdr3_nt: TGCAGTACTAGAGATGGCAGGGTCGCTTTCTTT
cdr3_aa: CSTRDGRVAFF

d_call: .
cdr3_length: 15
clone_size: .
v_call: TRBV4-1
j_call: TRBJ1-1
cdr3_nt: TGCGCCAGCAGCCCGTATACCGTTGTGAGGACTGAAGCTTGCTTT
cdr3_aa: CASSPYTVVRTEACF

d_call: .
cdr3_length: 14
clone_size: .
v_call: TRBV7-6
j_call: TRBJ2-5
cdr3_nt: TGTGCCAGCAGCGCCACAGTGTACCAAGAGACCCAGTACTTC
cdr3_aa: CASSATVYQETQYF

d_call: .
cdr3_length: 14
clone_size: .
v_call: TRBV5-8
j_call: TRBJ1-3
cdr3_nt: TGTGCCAGCAGCCTGAGCGGGATACGGGACACCATATATTTT
cdr3_aa: CASSLSGIRDTIYF

d_call: .
cdr3_length: 13
clone_size: .
v_call: TRBV28
j_call: TRBJ1-2
cdr3_nt: TGTGCCAGCAGTTTAAGGGGGGGCGATGGCTACACCTTC
cdr3_aa: CASSLRGGDGYTF

d_call: .
cdr3_length: 13
clone_size: .
v_call: TRBV6-5
j_call: TRBJ2-7
cdr3_nt: TGTGCCAGTTCGAGTACAGGGTCCTACGAGCAGTACTTC
cdr3_aa: CASSSTGSYEQYF

d_call: TRBD2
cdr3_length: 15
clone_size: medium-sized
v_call: TRBV6-1
j_call: TRBJ2-1
cdr3_nt: TGTGCCAGCAGTGAAAGGACTAGCGGGATCAATGAGCAGTTCTTC
cdr3_aa: CASSERTSGINEQFF

d_call: TRBD1
cdr3_length: 14
clone_size: .
v_call: TRBV5-1
j_call: TRBJ1-4
cdr3_nt: TGCGCCAGCAGGGCCGGGACAGCAAATGAAAAACTGTTTTTT
cdr3_aa: CASRAGTANEKLFF

d_call: TRBD1
cdr3_length: 16
clone_size: .
v_call: TRBV28
j_call: TRBJ2-2
cdr3_nt: TGTGCCAGCAGCTATAACCCGGGACAGGGGAAGGTGGAGCTGTTTTTT
cdr3_aa: CASSYNPGQGKVELFF

d_call: .
cdr3_length: 18
clone_size: .
v_call: TRBV7-5
j_call: TRBJ2-5
cdr3_nt: TGTGCCAGAAGCTACCCCCGCGGGGCTAGCGGGAGAATTGAGACCCAGTACTTC
cdr3_aa: CARSYPRGASGRIETQYF

d_call: .
cdr3_length: 13
clone_size: .
v_call: TRBV5-4
j_call: TRBJ2-1
cdr3_nt: TGTGCCATTCAGCGGGTCGGTTTCGGAGAGCAGTTCTTC
cdr3_aa: CAIQRVGFGEQFF

d_call: .
cdr3_length: 14
clone_size: .
v_call: TRBV5-1
j_call: TRBJ2-5
cdr3_nt: TGCGCCAGCAGCCCTGGACAGACCAGGGAGACCCAGTACTTC
cdr3_aa: CASSPGQTRETQYF

d_call: .
cdr3_length: 13
clone_size: .
v_call: TRBV19
j_call: TRBJ1-2
cdr3_nt: TGTGCCAGTAAAGATAAAGGGGCTGTTGGCTACACCTTC
cdr3_aa: CASKDKGAVGYTF

d_call: .
cdr3_length: 15
clone_size: .
v_call: TRBV5-4
j_call: TRBJ1-4
cdr3_nt: TGTGCCAGCAGCTGGCAGGGGCTCGGAAATGAAAAACTGTTTTTT
cdr3_aa: CASSWQGLGNEKLFF

d_call: TRBD1
cdr3_length: 13
clone_size: .
v_call: TRBV5-5
j_call: TRBJ1-1
cdr3_nt: TGTGCCAGCAGCGAGGACAGGTATGGGGAAGCTTTCTTT
cdr3_aa: CASSEDRYGEAFF

d_call: TRBD2
cdr3_length: 16
clone_size: .
v_call: TRBV10-2
j_call: TRBJ2-1
cdr3_nt: TGCGCCAGCAGTGACCCCGGGACTAGCTCCTACAATGAGCAGTTCTTC
cdr3_aa: CASSDPGTSSYNEQFF

d_call: .
cdr3_length: 14
clone_size: .
v_call: TRBV6-1
j_call: TRBJ1-2
cdr3_nt: TGTGCCAGCAGTGAACTGGAGGGGAGCTATGGCTACACCTTC
cdr3_aa: CASSELEGSYGYTF

d_call: .
cdr3_length: 13
clone_size: .
v_call: TRBV5-4
j_call: TRBJ1-3
cdr3_nt: TGTGCCAGCAGCTCAGATCTTGGAAACACCATATATTTT
cdr3_aa: CASSSDLGNTIYF

d_call: TRBD1
cdr3_length: 12
clone_size: few
v_call: TRBV6-5
j_call: TRBJ2-3
cdr3_nt: TGTGCCAGCAGTAGACAGGGAGATACGCAGTATTTT
cdr3_aa: CASSRQGDTQYF

d_call: TRBD2
cdr3_length: 18
clone_size: once
v_call: TRBV7-8
j_call: TRBJ2-3
cdr3_nt: TGTGCCAGCAGACTAAAAATGACTAGCGGGAGTACCCCAGATACGCAGTATTTT
cdr3_aa: CASRLKMTSGSTPDTQYF

d_call: .
cdr3_length: 16
clone_size: .
v_call: TRBV28
j_call: TRBJ2-2
cdr3_nt: TGTGCCAGCAGAATCGGACCGGGACAGAACACCGGGGAGCTGTTTTTT
cdr3_aa: CASRIGPGQNTGELFF

d_call: .
cdr3_length: 15
clone_size: .
v_call: TRBV19
j_call: TRBJ2-5
cdr3_nt: TGTGCCAGTAGTATTCGCGCCCCCGACCAAGAGACCCAGTACTTC
cdr3_aa: CASSIRAPDQETQYF

d_call: .
cdr3_length: 16
clone_size: few
v_call: TRBV25-1
j_call: TRBJ1-2
cdr3_nt: TGTGCCAGCAGCGGAGTGGGGGAGGGACTCGGCTATGGCTACACCTTC
cdr3_aa: CASSGVGEGLGYGYTF

d_call: TRBD2
cdr3_length: 12
clone_size: .
v_call: TRBV28
j_call: TRBJ2-7
cdr3_nt: TGTGCCAGCAGGCTAGCGGGCTACGAGCAGTACTTC
cdr3_aa: CASRLAGYEQYF

d_call: .
cdr3_length: 15
clone_size: .
v_call: TRBV7-8
j_call: TRBJ2-7
cdr3_nt: TGTGCCAGCACCAAGTCCCGGACGGGGTCCTACGAGCAGTACTTC
cdr3_aa: CASTKSRTGSYEQYF